This T cell receptor beta chain stems from a study of T cells in Graves' hyperthyroidism and ophthalmopathy. Overall study: At initial diagnosis, before any treatment had begun, peripheral blood was obtained.

Study-wide results and limits: The blood repertoire included most of the expanded thyroid clonotypes above 0.001. Before onset, by a median of approximately 6.8 months, the model predicted ophthalmopathy.

Amplification of TCR beta CDR3 regions was performed using RNA transcripts as template. The primer set for the first-round RT-PCR of the TCR CDR3 was HTBI. Using its own MiXCR run on the multiplex PCR reads, TCRdb lists one record per CDR3 protein. The table lists about 380,000 distinct CDR3 sequences, roughly 13% of them singletons. Each patient was aged 18 to 65 and had newly diagnosed hyperthyroidism of under 2 months' duration. Regarding this clonotype: Its antigen remains unidentified.

This CDR3 spans 13 amino acids. The V end lost 5 bases, the J end lost 9 bases, and 17 bases lay between the germline ends. CDR1 is SEHNR and CDR2 is FQNEAQ in the germline V gene (reference sequence). The specimen was blood. The source is a woman aged 55-69 years with Graves' hyperthyroidism. V is TRBV7-9 and J is TRBJ2-7, with a possible D match to TRBD1 (5 bases). CDR3 residues: CASSSTQGVPQYF. CDR3 DNA sequence: TGTGCCAGCAGCAGTACCCAGGGCGTCCCGCAGTACTTC.